This TCR beta chain came from a study of blood T cells in healthy people across ages. The junction had 18 bases not matched to a gene; V was cut back by 3 bases and J by 11 bases. The CDR3 contains 16 residues. CDR1 is SNHLY and CDR2 is FYNNEI in the germline V gene. It was with a sample-barcoded 5' primer and a J-beta primer mix that a second PCR of roughly 6 to 11 cycles was run. A template-switch adaptor containing 12 random nucleotides labeled each cDNA molecule. From the 5' RACE reads, TCRdb called clonotypes with MiXCR, one entry per CDR3 protein. Here the sample spans hundreds of thousands of distinct CDR3 sequences, approximately 30% being singletons. A few counts support this clonotype. A much larger clonotype is one base distant, so this may be a read error.

Material: blood. This chain links TRBV2 with TRBJ2-5; 7 bases are a match to TRBD2. This clonotype originated in an elderly woman in good health. The CDR3 here is CASSEDQGLLYNEQYF. The CDR3 DNA follows: TGTGCCAGCAGTGAGGATCAGGGACTACTTTACAATGAGCAGTACTTC.